These T cell receptor beta chains were read from a single sample in a study of shared clonotypes between healthy human individuals. Repertoires were generated with immunoSEQ multiplex PCR, while TCRdb's copy carries only in-frame clones and drops some. Of around 2.1 million clones listed, 85% to 95% are singletons. Material: naive CD8+ T cells from PBMCs. These receptors all come from a man aged 18 to 35 in good health. Some clones in this sample may be carry-over from other donors' samples. The CDR3 runs from the conserved cysteine through the conserved F or W. The D gene is left open where the match is weak. Some rows have no size entry. The others give once, few or many, or a class for an expanded clone.

d_call: .
clone_size: .
j_call: TRBJ1-1
v_call: TRBV4-3
cdr3_nt: TGCGCCAGCAGCCAAGATTTTAGGGGGGTGGGCACTGAAGCTTTCTTT
cdr3_aa: CASSQDFRGVGTEAFF

d_call: TRBD1
clone_size: .
j_call: TRBJ2-3
v_call: TRBV27
cdr3_nt: TGTGCCAGCAGTCCCCGGGGGGACAGGGGGACAGATACGCAGTATTTT
cdr3_aa: CASSPRGDRGTDTQYF

d_call: .
clone_size: once
j_call: TRBJ2-3
v_call: TRBV5-1
cdr3_nt: TGCGCCAGCAGCATGGAGACCACAGATACGCAGTATTTT
cdr3_aa: CASSMETTDTQYF

d_call: TRBD1
clone_size: .
j_call: TRBJ2-2
v_call: TRBV9
cdr3_nt: TGTGCCAGCAGCCCAAACCCGACAGGGGGCGCACGCACCGGGGAGCTGTTTTTT
cdr3_aa: CASSPNPTGGARTGELFF

d_call: .
clone_size: once
j_call: TRBJ2-5
v_call: TRBV7-9
cdr3_nt: TGTGCCAGCACCTTGGGGCCTGCCGAGACCCAGTACTTC
cdr3_aa: CASTLGPAETQYF

d_call: .
clone_size: .
j_call: TRBJ2-3
v_call: TRBV5-6
cdr3_nt: TGTGCCAGCAGCTTGGTGGCCGAGAGCCTAACTAGCACAGATACGCAGTATTTT
cdr3_aa: CASSLVAESLTSTDTQYF

d_call: .
clone_size: .
j_call: TRBJ2-1
v_call: TRBV5-1
cdr3_nt: TGCGCCAGCAGCTTGGTTCTAGGGGGAGATGAGCAGTTCTTC
cdr3_aa: CASSLVLGGDEQFF

d_call: .
clone_size: .
j_call: TRBJ2-1
v_call: TRBV11-2
cdr3_nt: TGTGCCAGCAGCCCGGGAGTTGAGCAGTTCTTC
cdr3_aa: CASSPGVEQFF

d_call: .
clone_size: once
j_call: TRBJ2-5
v_call: TRBV6-5
cdr3_nt: TGTGCCAGCAGTTACTCGTCGCAGCAAGAGACCCAGTACTTC
cdr3_aa: CASSYSSQQETQYF

d_call: TRBD1
clone_size: few
j_call: TRBJ1-5
v_call: TRBV2
cdr3_nt: TGTGCCAGCAGTGATGTAGGGGGCATTGACAATCAGCCCCAGCATTTT
cdr3_aa: CASSDVGGIDNQPQHF

d_call: .
clone_size: .
j_call: TRBJ2-7
v_call: TRBV6-5
cdr3_nt: TGTGCCAGCAGGTTAGGGTGGGAGCAGTACTTC
cdr3_aa: CASRLGWEQYF

d_call: .
clone_size: .
j_call: TRBJ2-7
v_call: TRBV10-1
cdr3_nt: TGCGCCAGCAGTGAGGGGCGCGGGTTGGCCTACGAGCAGTACTTC
cdr3_aa: CASSEGRGLAYEQYF

d_call: .
clone_size: .
j_call: TRBJ2-6
v_call: TRBV27
cdr3_nt: TGTGCCGCCGGGCCTGGGGCCAACGTCCTGACTTTC
cdr3_aa: CAAGPGANVLTF

d_call: .
clone_size: .
j_call: TRBJ2-4
v_call: TRBV4-3
cdr3_nt: TGCGCCAGCAGCTCACAGGTTTTTGAGGGAAACATTCAGTACTTC
cdr3_aa: CASSSQVFEGNIQYF

d_call: TRBD1
clone_size: .
j_call: TRBJ1-2
v_call: TRBV6-1
cdr3_nt: TGTGCCAGCAGTGAAGGGGGACAGGGCAACTATGGCTACACCTTC
cdr3_aa: CASSEGGQGNYGYTF

d_call: .
clone_size: .
j_call: TRBJ1-3
v_call: TRBV9
cdr3_nt: TGTGCCAGCAGCGTAGAGCCAGGGGACTCTGGAAACACCATATATTTT
cdr3_aa: CASSVEPGDSGNTIYF

d_call: .
clone_size: once
j_call: TRBJ2-7
v_call: TRBV30
cdr3_nt: TGTGCCTGGAGTCGGCAAGCCTACGAGCAGTACTTC
cdr3_aa: CAWSRQAYEQYF

d_call: TRBD2
clone_size: .
j_call: TRBJ2-1
v_call: TRBV27
cdr3_nt: TGTGCCAGCAGTTTAAGAACTAGCGGGAGGGCCGGGTACAATGAGCAGTTCTTC
cdr3_aa: CASSLRTSGRAGYNEQFF

d_call: .
clone_size: .
j_call: TRBJ2-1
v_call: TRBV7-3
cdr3_nt: TGTGCCAGCAGCCCCCGGTCGGGGAATGAGCAGTTCTTC
cdr3_aa: CASSPRSGNEQFF

d_call: TRBD2
clone_size: once
j_call: TRBJ2-5
v_call: TRBV19
cdr3_nt: TGTGCCAGTAGTGGGCGACTAGCGGGAGTTGAGACCCAGTACTTC
cdr3_aa: CASSGRLAGVETQYF

d_call: .
clone_size: .
j_call: TRBJ2-3
v_call: TRBV2
cdr3_nt: TGTGCCAGCGGTGTGACCTTGAGGACCCCAGATACGCAGTATTTT
cdr3_aa: CASGVTLRTPDTQYF

d_call: .
clone_size: .
j_call: TRBJ2-7
v_call: TRBV30
cdr3_nt: TGTGCCTGGAGTGTAGGGGCTGGGAGCTCCTACGAGCAGTACTTC
cdr3_aa: CAWSVGAGSSYEQYF

d_call: TRBD1
clone_size: .
j_call: TRBJ1-2
v_call: TRBV7-9
cdr3_nt: TGTGCCAGCAGCTTAGTCGGGACAGCCGCCTATGGCTACACCTTC
cdr3_aa: CASSLVGTAAYGYTF

d_call: .
clone_size: .
j_call: TRBJ2-3
v_call: TRBV4-1
cdr3_nt: TGCGCCAGCAGCCATACAACGGCTAGCACAGATACGCAGTATTTT
cdr3_aa: CASSHTTASTDTQYF

d_call: .
clone_size: .
j_call: TRBJ2-5
v_call: TRBV7-2
cdr3_nt: TGTGCCAGCAGCTTATTAACTTGGGAGACCCAGTACTTC
cdr3_aa: CASSLLTWETQYF

d_call: TRBD1
clone_size: .
j_call: TRBJ2-6
v_call: TRBV27
cdr3_nt: TGTGCCAGCAGTAACCGGAGACAGGGGTCTGGGGCCAACGTCCTGACTTTC
cdr3_aa: CASSNRRQGSGANVLTF